A selection of T cell receptor beta chains follows, all from one sample in a study of blood T cell repertoires in COVID-19. Only in-frame clones appear in the TCRdb table, and some are missing; sequencing was by immunoSEQ multiplex PCR. The sample shows around 56,000 clones, roughly 80% of them seen only once. The sequenced sample consisted of peripheral blood. All receptors derive from a woman in her forties or fifties with active or convalescent COVID-19. The CDR3 runs from the conserved cysteine through the conserved F or W. Each record gives: clone size, V gene, J gene, CDR3 length, D gene, CDR3 DNA, CDR3 protein. The D gene is left open where the match is weak. Expanded clones get a size class; other rows say once, few or many, or leave the size out.

>-|TRBV5-4|TRBJ2-2|12|-
TGTGCCAGCAGCCAAATCACCGGGGAGCTGTTTTTT
CASSQITGELFF
>-|TRBV6-1|TRBJ1-5|17|-
TGTGCCAGCAGTGAAGCAAAGGCAGGGATAAACAATCAGCCCCAGCATTTT
CASSEAKAGINNQPQHF
>-|TRBV27|TRBJ2-2|15|-
TGTGCCACCGGGTATATGGTTTCGAACACCGGGGAGCTGTTTTTT
CATGYMVSNTGELFF
>-|TRBV5-6|TRBJ2-3|19|TRBD2
TGTGCCAGCAGCGTGCTAAGTCTAGCGGGGACCAGTAGCACAGATACGCAGTATTTT
CASSVLSLAGTSSTDTQYF
>few|TRBV11-3|TRBJ2-1|15|-
TGTGCCAGCAGCTTGGACATGAGCTCCTACAATGAGCAGTTCTTC
CASSLDMSSYNEQFF
>-|TRBV9|TRBJ2-2|17|TRBD1
TGTGCCAGCAGCGTAGACTGGCGGCAGGGGGATGCCGGGGAGCTGTTTTTT
CASSVDWRQGDAGELFF
>-|TRBV5-1|TRBJ2-1|12|TRBD1
TGCGCCAGCAGCAACAGGGGCAATGAGCAGTTCTTC
CASSNRGNEQFF
>-|TRBV19|TRBJ1-6|14|-
TGTGCCAGTAGAGGGGGGGTGAATAATTCACCCCTCCACTTT
CASRGGVNNSPLHF
>-|TRBV7-6|TRBJ1-5|14|TRBD1
TGTGCCAGCAGCCAGACAGGGCATAATCAGCCCCAGCATTTT
CASSQTGHNQPQHF
>-|TRBV10-3|TRBJ1-6|15|-
TGTGCCATGGCGACAGGCAGCTCCTATAATTCACCCCTCCACTTT
CAMATGSSYNSPLHF
>many|TRBV30|TRBJ1-6|17|TRBD1
TGTGCCTGGAATTATGACAGGGACAGCTCCTATAATTCACCCCTCCACTTT
CAWNYDRDSSYNSPLHF
>-|TRBV13|TRBJ1-2|14|-
TGTGCCAGCAGCTTAGGCCCAGGGAACTATGGCTACACCTTC
CASSLGPGNYGYTF
>-|TRBV24-1|TRBJ1-5|13|-
TGTGCCACCAGTGGGGCCAGCTATCAGCCCCAGCATTTT
CATSGASYQPQHF
>-|TRBV5-1|TRBJ2-3|14|-
TGCGCCAGCAGCTTATACTCTAGCACAGATACGCAGTATTTT
CASSLYSSTDTQYF
>many|TRBV3-1/TRBV3-2|TRBJ2-7|14|TRBD1
TGTGCCAGCAGCCATCACAGGGGGTCCAACGAGCAGTACTTC
CASSHHRGSNEQYF
>-|TRBV27|TRBJ1-6|15|-
TGTGCCAGCAGTTTACACGGGGGGGAGGATTCACCCCTCCACTTT
CASSLHGGEDSPLHF
>-|TRBV28|TRBJ2-3|12|TRBD2
TGTGCCAGCAGTTTAAGGGGGACTAGCAAGTATTTT
CASSLRGTSKYF
>-|TRBV9|TRBJ1-5|15|TRBD1
TGTGCCAGCAACCCACAGGGGCTTAACAATCAGCCCCAGCATTTT
CASNPQGLNNQPQHF
>-|TRBV7-6|TRBJ2-1|16|TRBD1
TGTGCCAGCAGCCCAGGACAGGGCGCCTCCTACAATGAGCAGTTCTTC
CASSPGQGASYNEQFF
>-|TRBV27|TRBJ2-3|14|-
TGTGCCAGCAGTTTATATCAGGGCACAGATACGCAGTATTTT
CASSLYQGTDTQYF
>-|TRBV6-1|TRBJ2-5|11|-
TGTGCCAGCAGTGAACGGGAGACCCAGTACTTC
CASSERETQYF
>once|TRBV5-1|TRBJ2-1|16|TRBD2
TGCGCCAGCAGCCCAACCCCCGGGACTAGATTTAATGAGCAGTTCTTC
CASSPTPGTRFNEQFF
>-|TRBV19|TRBJ1-1|16|-
TGTGCCAGTAGTGACGGGATCCGACATGGAACCGTTGAAGCTTTCTTT
CASSDGIRHGTVEAFF
>-|TRBV7-9|TRBJ1-1|13|TRBD1
TGTGCCAGCTTGACCACAGGGGTGCCCGGAGCTTTCTTT
CASLTTGVPGAFF
>once|TRBV6-6|TRBJ1-1|14|-
TGTGCCAGCAGGCTACCCCAGGGTAGAACTGAAGCTTTCTTT
CASRLPQGRTEAFF
>few|TRBV6-1|TRBJ1-6|14|-
TGTGCCAGCAGTGAATCACAGGAGAATTCACCCCTCCACTTT
CASSESQENSPLHF
>-|TRBV28|TRBJ2-3|14|-
TGTGCCAGCAGACTCCCGGGGAGCACAGATACGCAGTATTTT
CASRLPGSTDTQYF
>-|TRBV6-2/TRBV6-3|TRBJ2-4|14|TRBD2
TGTGCCAGCAGTAGTAGCGGGAGGGCCAACATTCAGTACTTC
CASSSSGRANIQYF
>-|TRBV4-2|TRBJ1-6|14|-
TGTGCCAGCAGCCAAATTACAGAGAATTCACCCCTCCACTTT
CASSQITENSPLHF
>few|TRBV18|TRBJ1-5|16|-
TGTGCCAGCTCACCCTCGGAGGGCCGGGGCAATCAGCCCCAGCATTTT
CASSPSEGRGNQPQHF
>-|TRBV5-1|TRBJ2-1|15|TRBD2
TGCGCCAGCAGCTCCAGTAGCGGGAGGGACAATGAGCAGTTCTTC
CASSSSSGRDNEQFF
>-|TRBV2|TRBJ2-5|14|TRBD1
TGTGCCAGCGGGGGGACAGGGGTTGTGCAGACCCAGTACTTC
CASGGTGVVQTQYF
>-|TRBV6-6|TRBJ1-4|13|-
TGTGCCGTCCAGGGGCAACTCAATGAAAAACTGTTTTTT
CAVQGQLNEKLFF
>-|TRBV4-2|TRBJ2-7|10|-
TGTGCCAGCGGGGAGTACGAGCAGTACTTC
CASGEYEQYF
>-|TRBV18|TRBJ2-1|16|-
TGTGCCAGCTCACCACCGTCCGGGAGCTCCTACAATGAGCAGTTCTTC
CASSPPSGSSYNEQFF
>-|TRBV10-3|TRBJ2-2|16|TRBD1
TGTGCCATCAGTGAGCTGGGACAGGGATCCGGCGGGGAGCTGTTTTTT
CAISELGQGSGGELFF
>-|TRBV11-2|TRBJ2-3|14|-
TGTGCCAGCAGGCTAGCCCCGAGAACGGATACGCAGTATTTT
CASRLAPRTDTQYF
>-|TRBV25-1|TRBJ1-1|15|TRBD1
TGTGCCAGCAGTGACCTCGGACAGGGGGCAACTGAAGCTTTCTTT
CASSDLGQGATEAFF
>-|TRBV7-2|TRBJ2-3|14|-
TGTGCCAGCAGCTTAGCACTCCCGGGCGGGCCGCAGTATTTT
CASSLALPGGPQYF
>-|TRBV4-1|TRBJ2-1|16|TRBD2
TGCGCCAGCAGCCCCTGGACTAGCGGGAGGTTCGATGAGCAGTTCTTC
CASSPWTSGRFDEQFF
>-|TRBV24-1|TRBJ2-7|13|-
TGTGCCACCAGTGAGCGGAGGGGAGCCGAGCAGTACTTC
CATSERRGAEQYF
>-|TRBV14|TRBJ2-2|13|TRBD1
TGTGCCAGCAGCGAACAGGGGGCTGGGGAGCTGTTTTTT
CASSEQGAGELFF
>-|TRBV5-1|TRBJ2-1|17|TRBD2
TGCGCCAGCAGCTTGGGGTTTGGCGGGAGCTCCTACAATGAGCAGTTCTTC
CASSLGFGGSSYNEQFF
>many|TRBV4-1|TRBJ2-7|15|-
TGCGCCAGCAGCCCCGGATTTACAGGACCCTACGAGCAGTACTTC
CASSPGFTGPYEQYF
>-|TRBV27|TRBJ1-3|13|-
TGTGCCAGCAGTTTATCCAGGGATAACACCATATATTTT
CASSLSRDNTIYF
>-|TRBV27|TRBJ1-1|16|TRBD1
TGTGCCAGCAGTCCCGGGACAGGGAGAGGGAACACTGAAGCTTTCTTT
CASSPGTGRGNTEAFF
>once|TRBV25-1|TRBJ2-7|16|-
TGTGCCAGCAGTGATCTGGGAGACACTAGTCCCTACGAGCAGTACTTC
CASSDLGDTSPYEQYF